This TCR beta chain was found in a study of T-cell reconstitution after alpha-beta-depleted transplantation in children. Overall study results and limits: The origin of alpha-beta T cells about two months after transplant was reportedly several hundred expanded graft clones. Recipient T cells and thymic progenitors that survived gave rise to the high TCRbeta diversity observed at day 60 in some patients.

Unique molecular identifiers were built into the TCRbeta library. A single record per CDR3 protein comes from TCRdb applying MiXCR to the PCR reads. The sample consists of 700,000 to 950,000 distinct CDR3 sequences, about 16% of them appearing once. V lost 0 bases, J lost 1 base, and 9 bases stayed unmatched. Germline V gene data show CDR1 as SGDLS and CDR2 as YYNGEE. The CDR3 spans 19 residues. With respect to this clonotype: The antigen remains unidentified.

The receptor was derived from a male patient under 18 who had a stem cell transplant for acute lymphoblastic leukemia, so the T cells may come from the graft donor. The chain links TRBV9 to TRBJ2-2; 10 bases match TRBD1. Sequenced material: PBMCs, mostly from graft donor cells, taken 360 days after TCRalphabeta/CD19-depleted stem cell transplant. CDR3: CASSVGEDRGGMNTGELFF. CDR3 bases: TGTGCCAGCAGCGTAGGGGAGGACAGGGGGGGGATGAACACCGGGGAGCTGTTTTTT.